This T cell receptor (beta chain) was sequenced for a study of blood T cell repertoires in COVID-19. For the study at large: There were acute and convalescent COVID-19 samples, and they came from the United States, Italy and Spain. PBMCs, B-cell-depleted T cells, or T cells provided the cDNA or gDNA that made up the material.

Germline-derived CDR1 and CDR2 are MNHEY and SVGEGT. Trimming removed 5 bases at V and 1 base at J, with 17 bases between. The CDR3 totals 16 residues. The authors' processing: Estimated nucleated cell counts came from reference gene primer amplification. Only in-frame clones appear in the TCRdb table, and some are missing; sequencing was by immunoSEQ multiplex PCR. That table is the source of V, J and clone size, and D and trimming were worked out from the DNA. The sample records approximately 100,000 clones, around 81% being singletons. The rearrangement joins TRBV6-2 or TRBV6-3 to TRBJ1-1; D possibly corresponds to TRBD1 (5 bases). This TCR came from a human donor in a cohort sampled during active COVID-19. Sequencing was carried out using peripheral blood. The CDR3 DNA sequence: TGTGCCAGCAGTACACAATCGCGGGGGACGAACACTGAAGCTTTCTTT. Translated: CASSTQSRGTNTEAFF.